The 15 T cell receptor beta chains below all came from one sample that was sequenced in a study of technical replicates of blood from a handful of donors. TCRdb keeps only in-frame clones here, not all; method: immunoSEQ multiplex PCR. The sample has more than 13,000 clones, approximately 80% seen once. Sequenced sample: PBMCs. All receptors come from a human donor in good health.

The chain uses TRBV7-2 and TRBJ1-1; D perhaps matches TRBD1 (6 bases). CDR1 is SGHTA and CDR2 is FQGNSA in the germline V gene. Trimming took 1 base from V and 4 from J, leaving 7 bases between them. The CDR3 spans 13 residues. The CDR3 here is CASSLGQATEAFF. The DNA of the CDR3 is TGTGCCAGCAGCTTAGGACAGGCCACTGAAGCTTTCTTT.

This rearrangement joins TRBV5-1 to TRBJ2-5; tentatively, D is TRBD1 (5 bases). The CDR3 is 14 amino acids. The germline gives CDR1 SGHRS, CDR2 YFSETQ. Trimming removed 0 bases from V and 1 base from J, with 7 bases in between. CDR3 in amino acids: CASSLGQIQETQYF. CDR3 DNA: TGCGCCAGCAGCTTGGGACAGATCCAAGAGACCCAGTACTTC.

The chain links TRBV7-8 to TRBJ2-4; a possible D gene is TRBD1 (5 bases). This CDR3 has 16 amino acids. Trimming cost V 4 bases and J 0 bases, with 13 bases left between them. CDR1 SGHVS and CDR2 FQNEAQ come from the germline V gene. The CDR3 bases are TGTGCCAGCAGCTCAGGGCTTGGCAGAGCCAAAAACATTCAGTACTTC. Protein: CASSSGLGRAKNIQYF. Based on the CDR3 plus reference TRBV7-8 and TRBJ2-4, the full variable domain is GAGVSQSPRYKVAKRGQDVALRCDPISGHVSLFWYQQALGQGPEFLTYFQNEAQLDKSGLPSDRFFAERPEGSVSTLKIQRTQQEDSAVYLCASSSGLGRAKNIQYFGAGTRLSVL.

The V call is TRBV11-2, the J call TRBJ1-2, with 11 bases matching TRBD1. Trimming at V came to 1 base and at J to 8 bases, leaving 9 bases not matched to a gene. The CDR3 totals 16 residues. Germline lookup yields CDR1 SGHAT and CDR2 FQNNGV. The CDR3 DNA sequence: TGTGCCAGCAGCTTAGGGTCTGGGACAGGGGGACAAGGCTACACCTTC. Translated: CASSLGSGTGGQGYTF.

The chain carries TRBV18 and TRBJ2-1, with D possibly being TRBD2 (5 bases). The germline CDR1 and CDR2 sequences are KGHSH and LQKENI. CDR3 length: 13 residues. Trimming stripped 5 bases from V and 5 bases from J, with 10 bases between. The CDR3 region is CASSTGLNNEQFF. The DNA for the CDR3 is TGTGCCAGCTCAACCGGACTGAACAATGAGCAGTTCTTC.

This chain links TRBV27 with TRBJ1-2; 8 nucleotides line up with TRBD1. Trimming took 5 bases from V and 1 from J; bases not matched to a gene: 9. CDR3 length: 16 residues. Germline assignment: CDR1 MNHEY and CDR2 SMNVEV (reference sequence). In DNA form, the CDR3 reads TGTGCCAGCAGTCTAATCACAGGGGGGAATAACTATGGCTACACCTTC. Translating it yields CASSLITGGNNYGYTF.

This chain connects TRBV5-8 to TRBJ2-5; 10 nucleotides match TRBD2. The CDR3 loop spans 17 amino acids. The V and J ends lost 4 bases and 1 base, in that order; junction bases with no gene match: 10. Germline V gene sequence: CDR1 SGHTS, CDR2 YDEGEE. The CDR3 DNA is TGTGCCAGCAGCCCGCGGGGAGTAGCGGGGGGCCAAGAGACCCAGTACTTC. This codes for CASSPRGVAGGQETQYF.

The rearrangement uses TRBV5-1 and TRBJ2-3; 7 positions match TRBD1. The CDR3 totals 15 residues. V lost 4 bases to trimming and J lost 2 bases; unmatched junction nucleotides: 7. Per germline, CDR1 SGHRS and CDR2 YFSETQ. CDR3 amino acids: CASSPGQLYTDTQYF. The DNA of the CDR3 is TGCGCCAGCAGCCCGGGACAGCTATACACAGATACGCAGTATTTT.

The chain uses TRBV5-8 and TRBJ2-1; a weak D match, TRBD1 (5 bases). Trimming took 7 bases from V and 5 from J, leaving 16 bases between them. Germline CDR1 and CDR2: SGHTS and YDEGEE. The CDR3 has 14 residues. Here the CDR3 reads CASSMGLLNNEQFF. CDR3 DNA sequence: TGTGCCAGCTCGATGGGGCTTTTGAACAATGAGCAGTTCTTC.

The chain combines TRBV6-1 with TRBJ2-3; D remains unclear. The CDR3 length is 13 residues. Germline lookup yields CDR1 MNHNS and CDR2 SASEGT. V lost 8 bases and J lost 2, with 11 bases in between. CDR3 protein: CASAWRPTDTQYF. CDR3 sequence (DNA): TGTGCCAGCGCGTGGCGGCCCACAGATACGCAGTATTTT.

This clone was seen more than once but under ten times. V usage is TRBV10-3 and J usage is TRBJ2-7; D is possibly TRBD2 (6 bases). V was cut by 6 bases and J by 2 bases, with 14 bases left in between. CDR1 ENHRY and CDR2 SYGVKD come from the germline V gene. This CDR3 is built from 14 residues. The CDR3 DNA is TGTGCCATCAGCCCCGGGGAGGCCCCCTACGAGCAGTACTTC. This sequence encodes CAISPGEAPYEQYF.

This clone has only one observation. This rearrangement joins TRBV27 to TRBJ2-7; 8 bases line up with TRBD1. This CDR3 region has 13 residues. The germline gives CDR1 MNHEY, CDR2 SMNVEV (reference sequence). J lost 3 bases, V lost 8 bases, and 6 bases had no gene match. CDR3 in amino acids: CASGIDRGYEQYF. CDR3 coding DNA: TGTGCCAGCGGGATTGACAGGGGCTACGAGCAGTACTTC.

V usage is TRBV18 and J usage is TRBJ2-6; D gene unclear. The CDR3 length is 16 residues. Germline V gives CDR1 KGHSH, CDR2 LQKENI. The ends were cut back, 1 base at V and 0 bases at J, with 7 bases in the middle. DNA of the CDR3: TGTGCCAGCTCACCACTTTCCCTCTCTGGGGCCAACGTCCTGACTTTC. Protein sequence: CASSPLSLSGANVLTF.

CDR3 amino acids: CASSQEGAGDTQYF. CDR3 bases: TGCGCCAGCAGCCAAGAAGGGGCGGGGGATACGCAGTATTTT. The chain has TRBV4-1 and TRBJ2-3; D may be TRBD2 (6 bases). Germline CDR1 is MGHRA and CDR2 is YSYEKL. Trimming stripped 0 bases from V and 6 bases from J, with 10 bases between. The CDR3 totals 14 residues.

The J gene is TRBJ1-2, the V gene TRBV6-5; TRBD1 is a possible D gene (5 bases). The length of the CDR3 is 13 residues. Trimming left V 0 bases short and J 6 bases short, with 8 bases between. Germline lookup yields CDR1 MNHEY and CDR2 SVGAGI. CDR3 in amino acids: CASSYSPGDGYTF. The CDR3 DNA sequence: TGTGCCAGCAGTTACTCGCCGGGGGATGGCTACACCTTC.